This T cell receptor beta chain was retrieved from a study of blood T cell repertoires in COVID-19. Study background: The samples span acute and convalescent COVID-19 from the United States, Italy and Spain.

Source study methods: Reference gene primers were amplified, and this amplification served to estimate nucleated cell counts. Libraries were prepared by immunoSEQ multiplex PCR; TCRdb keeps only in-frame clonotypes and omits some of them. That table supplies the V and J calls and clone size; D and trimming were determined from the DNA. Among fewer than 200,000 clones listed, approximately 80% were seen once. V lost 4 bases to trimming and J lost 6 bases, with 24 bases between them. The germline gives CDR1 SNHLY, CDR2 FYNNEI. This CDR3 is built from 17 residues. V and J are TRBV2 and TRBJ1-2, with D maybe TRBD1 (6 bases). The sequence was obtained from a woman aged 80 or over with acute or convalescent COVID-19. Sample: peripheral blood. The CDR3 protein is CASSARGHLGTRDGYTF. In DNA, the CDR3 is TGTGCCAGCAGTGCCCGAGGGCACCTCGGGACAAGGGATGGCTACACCTTC.